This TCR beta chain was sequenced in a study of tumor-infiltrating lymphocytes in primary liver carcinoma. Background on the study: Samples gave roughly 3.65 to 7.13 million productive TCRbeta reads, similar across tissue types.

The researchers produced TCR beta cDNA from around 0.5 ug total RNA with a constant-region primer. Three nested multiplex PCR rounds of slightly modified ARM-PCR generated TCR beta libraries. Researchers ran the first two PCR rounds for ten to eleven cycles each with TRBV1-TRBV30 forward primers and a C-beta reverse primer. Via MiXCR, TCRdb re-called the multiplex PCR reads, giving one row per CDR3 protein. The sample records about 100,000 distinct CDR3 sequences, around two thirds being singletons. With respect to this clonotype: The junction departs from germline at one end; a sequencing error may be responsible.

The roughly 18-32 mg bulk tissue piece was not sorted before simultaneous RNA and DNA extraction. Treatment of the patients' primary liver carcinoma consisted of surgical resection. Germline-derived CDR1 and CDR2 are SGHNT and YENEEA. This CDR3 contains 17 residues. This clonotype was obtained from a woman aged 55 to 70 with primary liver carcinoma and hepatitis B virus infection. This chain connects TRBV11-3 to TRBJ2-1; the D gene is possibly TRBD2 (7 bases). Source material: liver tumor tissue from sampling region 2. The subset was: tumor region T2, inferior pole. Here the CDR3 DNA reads TGTGCCAGCAGCTCCCGGGGGGCGCTGACCATGGTCAATGAGCAGCTCTTC. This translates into CASSSRGALTMVNEQLF.